The text below deals with one T cell receptor (beta chain). Its antigen is not identified. These data originate in a study of identifying expanded T cells in peripheral blood. The germline V gene has CDR1 SEHNR and CDR2 FQNEAQ (reference sequence). This CDR3 is built from 15 residues. Trimming took off 4 bases at V and 5 bases at J, with 14 bases between the two ends. Study-wide results and limits: Variance in clone template counts between roughly two-week samples significantly increased with total template count across all healthy donors.

Only in-frame clones appear in the TCRdb table, and some are missing; sequencing was by immunoSEQ multiplex PCR. The table has about 81,000 clones, about 83% seen once. Sequencing was performed on blood. The sequence was obtained from a person aged 18-70 years in good health. The genes are TRBV7-9 and TRBJ1-4; tentative D call: TRBD1 (6 bases). The CDR3 here is CASSYEGGTNEKLFF. The CDR3, as DNA: TGTGCCAGCAGCTACGAGGGGGGGACGAATGAAAAACTGTTTTTT.